The clone carrying this TCR beta chain has a single count. Its matching antigen is unknown. Repertoires were generated with immunoSEQ multiplex PCR, while TCRdb's copy carries only in-frame clones and drops some. Here the sample spans 81,000 or so clones, over 80% being singletons. The CDR3 contains 13 residues. Trimming took off 0 bases at V and 6 bases at J, with 3 bases between the two ends. Germline V gene sequence: CDR1 SNHLY, CDR2 FYNNEI. This sample is drawn from a study of graft-versus-host responses after intestinal transplantation. Study as a whole: Multivisceral, liver-intestinal, or isolated intestinal transplants were received by the recipients.

This receptor was identified in a human donor who was the organ donor for an intestinal transplant. The chain carries TRBV2 and TRBJ1-6; D is unresolved. The sample in question was unstimulated CD8+ T cells sorted from spleen or lymph node cells, obtained before transplant. The DNA for the CDR3 is TGTGCCAGCAGTGAAGCCGGTAATTCACCCCTCCACTTT. Amino acid sequence: CASSEAGNSPLHF.